The T cell receptor (beta chain) described here comes from a study of T cells in Graves' hyperthyroidism and ophthalmopathy. Study outcomes and limitations: Onset of ophthalmopathy came a median approximately 6 months after the model predicted it.

Germline lookup yields CDR1 MNHNS and CDR2 SASEGT. V was shortened by 9 bases and J by 4 bases, with 18 bases between the two germline ends. The CDR3 is 14 residues long. TCR beta CDR3 region amplification was performed from RNA transcripts. The HTBI set primed first-round TCR CDR3 RT-PCR. TCRdb reprocessed the multiplex PCR reads with MiXCR, giving one entry per CDR3 protein. The sample lists approximately 520,000 distinct CDR3 sequences, roughly 25% occurring once. Many counts were recorded for this clonotype. The target antigen is unknown. Sequencing was performed on blood. This receptor was taken from a woman aged 25-40 years with Graves' ophthalmopathy. J is TRBJ1-1 and V is TRBV6-1; D not certain. CDR3 protein: CASRWEGGSTEAFF. CDR3 coding DNA: TGTGCCAGTAGGTGGGAGGGAGGGTCCACTGAAGCTTTCTTT.